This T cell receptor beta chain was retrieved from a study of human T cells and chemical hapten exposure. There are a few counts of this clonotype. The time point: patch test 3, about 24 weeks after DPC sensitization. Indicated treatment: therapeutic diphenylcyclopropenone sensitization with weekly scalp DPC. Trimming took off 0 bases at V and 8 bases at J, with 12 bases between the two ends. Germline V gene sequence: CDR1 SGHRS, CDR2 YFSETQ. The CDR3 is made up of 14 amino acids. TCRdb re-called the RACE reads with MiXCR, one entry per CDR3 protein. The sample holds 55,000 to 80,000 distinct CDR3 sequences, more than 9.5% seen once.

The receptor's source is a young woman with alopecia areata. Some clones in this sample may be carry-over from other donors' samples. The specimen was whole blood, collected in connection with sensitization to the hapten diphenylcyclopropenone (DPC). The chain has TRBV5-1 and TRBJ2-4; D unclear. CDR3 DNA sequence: TGCGCCAGCAGCTTGGGCAGCCAGCTTGACATTCAGTACTTC. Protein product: CASSLGSQLDIQYF.